These 27 T cell receptor beta chains originate from one sample sequenced in a study of control samples from healthy donors and cancer patients. Clones were read by immunoSEQ multiplex PCR, and TCRdb kept only the in-frame ones, dropping some. The sample carries approximately 170,000 clones, roughly 90% recorded once. The sample taken for sequencing was blood. The receptors were gathered from a young woman in good health.

This chain connects TRBV10-3 to TRBJ2-4; TRBD2 might be the D (7 bases). The CDR3 spans 17 residues. Germline V lookup: CDR1 ENHRY, CDR2 SYGVKD. The germline V and J ends were trimmed by 0 bases and 0 bases, with 12 bases remaining between them. The CDR3 nucleotides read TGTGCCATCAGTGAGTCGACGGGGGGCCTAGCCAAAAACATTCAGTACTTC. This translates into CAISESTGGLAKNIQYF.

The J gene is TRBJ1-1, the V gene TRBV11-2; TRBD1 matches at 7 bases. This CDR3 spans 14 amino acids. CDR1 SGHAT and CDR2 FQNNGV come from the germline V gene. V shed 5 bases, J shed 5 bases, and the junction held 8 bases outside the gene matches. The CDR3 DNA follows: TGTGCCAGCAGCCCCGACAGGGTAGGAACTGAAGCTTTCTTT. Its translation is CASSPDRVGTEAFF.

This chain connects TRBV19 to TRBJ1-5; 10 bases are shared with TRBD1. Germline V gives CDR1 LNHDA, CDR2 SQIVND (reference sequence). CDR3 length equals 16 residues. V lost 3 bases to trimming and J lost 2 bases; unmatched junction nucleotides: 4. The CDR3 DNA reads TGTGCCAGTAGTATTAGGACAGGGGGGGGCAATCAGCCCCAGCATTTT. Encoded protein: CASSIRTGGGNQPQHF.

CDR3 protein: CASSPGTAGNTIYF. CDR3 in DNA: TGTGCCAGCAGTCCCGGGACGGCTGGAAACACCATATATTTT. The chain combines TRBV7-3 with TRBJ1-3; possible D gene TRBD1, 5 bases. V lost 6 bases and J lost 2, with 11 bases in between. The CDR3 length is 14 residues. CDR1 and CDR2 from the germline V gene are SGHTA and FQGTGA. Looking up the rest from reference TRBV7-3 and TRBJ1-3 gives the full variable domain: GAGVSQTPSNKVTEKGKYVELRCDPISGHTALYWYRQSLGQGPEFLIYFQGTGAADDSGLPNDRFFAVRPEGSVSTLKIQRTERGDSAVYLCASSPGTAGNTIYFGEGSWLTVV.

CDR3 bases: TGTGCCAGCAGTGTGACTAGCGGGAGTTCCTACGAGCAGTACTTC. Translation: CASSVTSGSSYEQYF. The chain has TRBV28 and TRBJ2-7; 12 bases map to TRBD2. The V and J ends lost 5 bases and 1 base, in that order; junction bases with no gene match: 3. The germline gives CDR1 MDHEN, CDR2 SYDVKM. The CDR3 loop spans 15 amino acids.

CDR3 DNA sequence: TGTGCCTGGAGTGTAGGGTATAATCAGCCCCAGCATTTT. This gives the protein CAWSVGYNQPQHF. The chain combines TRBV30 with TRBJ1-5; D remains unclear. Deletions cut 0 bases from V and 4 bases from J, with 7 bases between. This CDR3 region has 13 residues. CDR1 GTSNPN and CDR2 SVGIG come from the germline V gene (reference sequence).

The V gene is TRBV7-6, the J gene TRBJ2-1, with 11 bases that match TRBD2. V was pared by 7 bases and J by 7 bases, with 9 bases of the junction left unmatched. CDR1 SGHVS and CDR2 FNYEAQ come from the germline V gene. There are 15 residues in the CDR3. Written as DNA, the CDR3 is TGTGCCAGCAACATAGCGGGAGGGCCGTCAAATGAGCAGTTCTTC. The encoded protein is CASNIAGGPSNEQFF. Complete variable domain (other parts from reference TRBV7-6 and TRBJ2-1): GAGVSQSPRYKVTKRGQDVALRCDPISGHVSLYWYRQALGQGPEFLTYFNYEAQQDKSGLPNDRFSAERPEGSISTLTIQRTEQRDSAMYRCASNIAGGPSNEQFFGPGTRLTVL.

This clone came up once. V and J are TRBV7-6 and TRBJ2-7; 11 positions match TRBD2. This CDR3 is 17 amino acids long. Germline V gives CDR1 SGHVS, CDR2 FNYEAQ. The ends lost 2 bases at V and 7 bases at J; junction bases unmatched: 13. CDR3: CASSLFPLTSGTGEQYF. The CDR3 bases are TGTGCCAGCAGCTTATTTCCGCTGACTAGCGGGACGGGGGAGCAGTACTTC. Supplemented by reference TRBV7-6 and TRBJ2-7, the full variable domain reads GAGVSQSPRYKVTKRGQDVALRCDPISGHVSLYWYRQALGQGPEFLTYFNYEAQQDKSGLPNDRFSAERPEGSISTLTIQRTEQRDSAMYRCASSLFPLTSGTGEQYFGPGTRLTVT.

The chain is built from TRBV29-1 and TRBJ1-1; D is undetermined. This CDR3 contains 11 residues. Germline V CDR1 and CDR2: SQVTM, ANQGSEA. The CDR3 sequence is CVMNMNTEAFF. The CDR3 DNA reads as TGCGTGATGAATATGAACACTGAAGCTTTCTTT.

J is TRBJ1-5 and V is TRBV28, with D perhaps TRBD1 (5 bases). This CDR3 is 12 amino acids long. Trimming removed 6 bases from V and 3 bases from J, with 6 bases in between. Germline V gives CDR1 MDHEN, CDR2 SYDVKM. CDR3 protein: CASRQANQPQHF. CDR3 nucleotides: TGTGCCAGCAGACAGGCCAATCAGCCCCAGCATTTT.

The chain couples TRBV5-6 to TRBJ2-1; TRBD2 might be the D (5 bases). Germline V gene data show CDR1 as SGHDT and CDR2 as YYEEEE. The CDR3 spans 15 residues. V shed 4 bases and J shed 3 bases, with 14 bases lying between them. CDR3 in amino acids: CASSTDPGFYNEQFF. DNA for the CDR3: TGTGCCAGCAGCACCGACCCGGGATTCTACAATGAGCAGTTCTTC. Using reference TRBV5-6 and TRBJ2-1 for the parts outside the CDR3, the full variable domain is DAGVTQSPTHLIKTRGQQVTLRCSPKSGHDTVSWYQQALGQGPQFIFQYYEEEERQRGNFPDRFSGHQFPNYSSELNVNALLLGDSALYLCASSTDPGFYNEQFFGPGTRLTVL.

V is TRBV3-1 (or the pseudogene TRBV3-2) and J is TRBJ1-1, with 8 bases fitting TRBD1. Losses at the gene ends were 6 bases for V and 2 bases for J; bases not matched to a gene: 5. The CDR3 runs 14 residues. CDR1 and CDR2 (germline): LGHDT, YNNKEL (reference sequence). The CDR3 nucleotides read TGTGCCAGCAGGGGACAGGTTAGCAACACTGAAGCTTTCTTT. This encodes CASRGQVSNTEAFF.

CDR3 sequence: CASSSHRNTGELFF. The CDR3 coding sequence is TGTGCCAGCAGCTCACACAGGAACACCGGGGAGCTGTTTTTT. The rearrangement uses TRBV7-3 and TRBJ2-2; D remains ambiguous. V was clipped by 4 bases and J by 1 base, with 7 bases between them. Germline assignment: CDR1 SGHTA and CDR2 FQGTGA. This CDR3 spans 14 amino acids. The entire variable domain, with the rest obtained from reference TRBV7-3 and TRBJ2-2, is as follows: GAGVSQTPSNKVTEKGKYVELRCDPISGHTALYWYRQSLGQGPEFLIYFQGTGAADDSGLPNDRFFAVRPEGSVSTLKIQRTERGDSAVYLCASSSHRNTGELFFGEGSRLTVL.

This chain links TRBV11-3 with TRBJ2-1; maybe TRBD2 (5 bases). Trimming left V 1 base short and J 0 bases short, with 7 bases between. The CDR3 spans 15 residues. Germline V gene lookup returns CDR1 SGHNT and CDR2 YENEEA. The CDR3 region has the DNA TGTGCCAGCAGCTTAGCGGGAAGCTCCTACAATGAGCAGTTCTTC. Translation gives CASSLAGSSYNEQFF.

V is TRBV15 and J is TRBJ1-6; D unclear. Trimming took 0 bases from V and 8 from J, leaving 5 bases between them. Germline V lookup: CDR1 LNHNV, CDR2 YYDKDF (reference sequence). This CDR3 spans 13 amino acids. The chain's CDR3 is CATSRDSDSPLHF. CDR3 coding DNA: TGTGCCACCAGCAGAGACAGCGATTCACCCCTCCACTTT.

The chain employs TRBV19 and TRBJ1-1; perhaps TRBD1 as D (6 bases). Germline CDR1 is LNHDA and CDR2 is SQIVND (reference sequence). The CDR3 runs to 14 residues. V dropped 8 bases and J dropped 2 bases, with 15 bases sitting between them. CDR3 coding DNA: TGTGCCAGTTTAACCGGGGGCTTCAACACTGAAGCTTTCTTT. Translating it yields CASLTGGFNTEAFF. Using reference TRBV19 and TRBJ1-1 for the parts outside the CDR3, the full variable domain is DGGITQSPKYLFRKEGQNVTLSCEQNLNHDAMYWYRQDPGQGLRLIYYSQIVNDFQKGDIAEGYSVSREKKESFPLTVTSAQKNPTAFYLCASLTGGFNTEAFFGQGTRLTVV.

The V and J genes are TRBV28 and TRBJ1-3, with D possibly being TRBD1 (5 bases). The germline gives CDR1 MDHEN, CDR2 SYDVKM. Trimming removed 5 bases at V and 0 bases at J, with 11 bases between. The CDR3 has 15 amino acids. The CDR3 reads CASSVDSHSGNTIYF. For the CDR3, the DNA is TGTGCCAGCAGTGTAGACAGCCACTCTGGAAACACCATATATTTT. The whole variable domain, filled in from reference TRBV28 and TRBJ1-3, reads DVKVTQSSRYLVKRTGEKVFLECVQDMDHENMFWYRQDPGLGLRLIYFSYDVKMKEKGDIPEGYSVSREKKERFSLILESASTNQTSMYLCASSVDSHSGNTIYFGEGSWLTVV.

The rearrangement joins TRBV19 to TRBJ2-7, with TRBD2 as a possible D gene (6 bases). The CDR3 spans 15 residues. Germline V CDR1 and CDR2: LNHDA, SQIVND (reference sequence). V shed 5 bases and J shed 4 bases, with 18 bases lying between them. The CDR3 DNA follows: TGTGCCAGTAGTTTCCAAGCCGGGACTCTGTACGAGCAGTACTTC. This codes for CASSFQAGTLYEQYF.

The chain recombines TRBV19 with TRBJ2-1; 10 bases are a match to TRBD2. The CDR3 has 15 amino acids. J gave up 2 bases and V 7 bases, and 5 bases lay outside the gene matches. Per the germline V gene, CDR1 is LNHDA and CDR2 is SQIVND (reference sequence). The CDR3 is CASTSGLAAYNEQFF. The CDR3 DNA reads as TGTGCCAGTACCTCTGGACTAGCGGCCTACAATGAGCAGTTCTTC.

The table lists this clone with a few counts. The gene calls are TRBV3-1 (or the pseudogene TRBV3-2) and TRBJ2-7; D tentatively reads TRBD1 or TRBD2 (5 bases each). Germline V gene sequence: CDR1 LGHDT, CDR2 YNNKEL (reference sequence). CDR3 length: 13 amino acids. V dropped 1 base and J dropped 6 bases, with 10 bases sitting between them. CDR3 loop: CASSQGGSGEQYF. The CDR3 coding sequence is TGTGCCAGCAGCCAAGGGGGGAGTGGCGAGCAGTACTTC.

The V call is TRBV4-1, the J call TRBJ2-7; 9 positions match TRBD1. The CDR3 is 15 residues long. Germline trimming cut 1 base from V and 6 bases from J; bases unmatched to any gene: 7. Germline CDR1 MGHRA, CDR2 YSYEKL. CDR3: CASSQGDREASEQYF. As DNA, the CDR3 is TGCGCCAGCAGCCAAGGGGACAGGGAGGCCTCCGAGCAGTACTTC.

The CDR3 DNA reads as TGTGCCAGCAGCCCTCAGTGGAGCTCCTACAATGAGCAGTTCTTC. It codes for CASSPQWSSYNEQFF. V gene TRBV5-6 combines with J gene TRBJ2-1; D gene ambiguous. The V end lost 4 bases, the J end lost 0 bases, and 11 bases lay between the germline ends. Germline lookup yields CDR1 SGHDT and CDR2 YYEEEE. This CDR3 is built from 15 residues.

J is TRBJ1-6 and V is TRBV20-1; D gene ambiguous. The CDR3 sequence is 11 residues long. Deletions cut 6 bases from V and 5 bases from J, with 5 bases between. Germline CDR1 is DFQATT and CDR2 is SNEGSKA (reference sequence). The CDR3 nucleotides read TGCAGTGCCGCTGATAATTCACCCCTCCACTTT. Translation: CSAADNSPLHF.

V gene TRBV5-4 combines with J gene TRBJ2-1; TRBD2 matches 7 bases. V was pared by 0 bases and J by 5 bases, with 8 bases of the junction left unmatched. CDR1 is SGHNT, CDR2 YYREEE, per germline (reference sequence). The CDR3 is 16 amino acids. The CDR3 region is CASSLGRLAGDNEQFF. In nucleotides, the CDR3 is TGTGCCAGCAGCTTGGGGAGACTAGCTGGCGACAATGAGCAGTTCTTC.

CDR3 sequence: CASSLADRENEQYF. CDR3 sequence (DNA): TGTGCCAGCAGCTTAGCCGACAGGGAGAACGAGCAGTACTTC. This chain connects TRBV7-9 to TRBJ2-7; 7 bases align to TRBD1. Germline CDR1 SEHNR, CDR2 FQNEAQ (reference sequence). Unmatched junction bases numbered 4, after V lost 0 bases and J lost 5 bases. The CDR3 is 14 residues long.

This clone was seen a single time. J is TRBJ1-5 and V is TRBV10-3; TRBD1 is a possible D gene (6 bases). The V and J ends lost 4 bases and 7 bases respectively, with 11 bases between them. The germline V gene encodes CDR1 ENHRY and CDR2 SYGVKD. The CDR3 spans 13 residues. The CDR3 spells CAISVAGDQPQHF. CDR3 DNA sequence: TGTGCCATCAGTGTAGCAGGGGACCAGCCCCAGCATTTT.

Points on this clone: The same CDR3 can be traced to other DNA sequences in this sample. This sequence joins TRBV27 and TRBJ1-2, with D possibly TRBD1 on 6 matching bases. V was trimmed by 5 bases and J by 2 bases, leaving 6 bases between them. The CDR3 spans 12 residues. Germline CDR1 MNHEY, CDR2 SMNVEV (reference sequence). For the CDR3, the DNA is TGTGCCAGCAGTGACAGGAACTATGGCTACACCTTC. Translation gives CASSDRNYGYTF.